The rows below give T cell receptor beta chains drawn from one sample of a study of cytomegalovirus exposure and HLA in healthy donors. The data were produced by immunoSEQ multiplex PCR, yet TCRdb's version contains in-frame clones alone and is incomplete. The sample shows approximately 150,000 clones, around 64% of them seen only once. Sequencing used PBMCs. The receptor set was obtained from a woman in her 30s in good health and CMV-seronegative. Each CDR3 is given with its conserved first and last residue. A D gene is named only where the DNA matches it firmly.

v_call d_call cdr3_length cdr3_aa
TRBV20-1 NA 11 CSAPQYTEAFF
TRBV6-5 TRBD2 13 CASRRSGSYEQYF
TRBV11-1 TRBD1 13 CASSFDRGTEAFF
TRBV7-3 TRBD1 19 CASSSHPNRNRGRSGELFF
TRBV9 TRBD1 12 CASSKSGQGAFF
TRBV29-1 TRBD1 13 CSVGDSYNSPLHF
TRBV6-1 NA 14 CASSEVNPQDEQYF
TRBV27 TRBD1 14 CASKFGQGGSPLHF
TRBV28 NA 14 CASKQQVAKNIQYF
TRBV25-1 NA 18 CASSEFTIQEDIYNEQFF
TRBV6-1 NA 14 CASRRELSSYEQYF
TRBV7-2 TRBD1 14 CASSLGRGTETQYF
TRBV6-1 NA 12 CASSDEFYEQYF
TRBV2 TRBD2 16 CASSVTTSGSGETQYF
TRBV5-1 NA 13 CASSLAPGNEQYF
TRBV25-1 TRBD1 17 CASSDSSVGTDRNGYTF
TRBV4-3 NA 14 CASSQERGNYGYTF
TRBV6-6 NA 13 CASSQERNYGYTF
TRBV6-4 TRBD1 14 CASSDRGPAGELFF
TRBV19 NA 15 CASRLGLADTGELFF
TRBV7-9 TRBD1 15 CASSSYSGTGLEQYF
TRBV14 TRBD2 16 CASSDASGRTTDTQYF
TRBV10-3 TRBD2 12 CAAGTGGYEQYF
TRBV29-1 NA 11 CSVTQGDEQFF
TRBV9 TRBD1 13 CASSPEGAVGAFF
TRBV19 NA 12 CASSRSSYEQYF
TRBV29-1 NA 12 CSVLSDQETQYF
TRBV25-1 NA 15 CASSDSGARGNIQYF
TRBV7-9 TRBD2 15 CASSLGASGSDEQFF
TRBV30 TRBD1 15 CAWSKGTDKGTEAFF
TRBV7-9 NA 14 CASSLAQNNQPQHF
TRBV7-2 NA 14 CASSSLSGANVLTF
TRBV2 TRBD2 14 CASSASGRAGELFF
TRBV5-4 NA 16 CASSATSRQGRETQYF
TRBV28 NA 15 CASSTPQGSNEKLFF
TRBV5-4 TRBD1 14 CASSLGQGNSGYTF
TRBV4-1 TRBD1 15 CASSQFTGGGNTIYF
TRBV2 NA 12 CASSAPGIEQYF
TRBV6-5 TRBD2 15 CASSFRGGPTDTQYF
TRBV28 TRBD2 15 CASSSTSGSKNIQYF
TRBV4-2 TRBD2 14 CASSRSGGANIQYF
TRBV7-2 NA 14 CASTHISGTDTQYF
TRBV2 NA 13 CASTQRGIQPQHF
TRBV25-1 NA 10 CATERYGYTF
TRBV28 TRBD2 14 CASRRGVGTGELFF
TRBV5-4 TRBD2 19 CASSLEIGTSGRAGETQYF
TRBV27 NA 14 CASSVTGLSYEQYF
TRBV9 NA 16 CASSVVSVFNTGELFF
TRBV11-2 NA 14 CASSLQRAAGTQYF
TRBV11-3 NA 13 CASSLEEEGRPFF
TRBV12-5 NA 12 CASGSTDSEAFF
TRBV4-3 TRBD2 17 CASSLGESGASTDTQYF
TRBV4-3 TRBD2 16 CASSQGPAGGLETQYF
TRBV27 TRBD1 18 CASSLSWPGQGISYEQYF
TRBV19 TRBD1 18 CASSTTGFAVKKYNEQFF
TRBV7-9 NA 12 CGFRRGDNEQFF
TRBV27 NA 18 CASSSQGSGVVTQETQYF
TRBV15 NA 13 CATRAWASYEQYF
TRBV15 NA 16 CATSRESVRRQETQYF